This TCR beta chain is from a study of CD8 T cells in ankylosing spondylitis. This clonotype has ten or more counts. Its target is unknown. MiXCR, applied by TCRdb to the 5' RACE reads, yields one record per CDR3 protein. This sample yields 250,000 or so distinct CDR3 sequences, of which over 9.5% are seen a single time; less than 3% belongs to the top ten. Trimming took off 1 base at V and 9 bases at J, with 13 bases between the two ends. This CDR3 contains 15 residues. The germline CDR1 and CDR2 sequences are LGHDT and YNNKEL (reference sequence). Study-wide points: Some of the motif variants had earlier been found in reactive arthritis patients' fluid and blood.

The receptor was isolated from a male donor with ankylosing spondylitis or in good health (not recorded which). The V and J genes are TRBV3-1 and TRBJ1-6, with D possibly matching TRBD1 (6 bases). The source material was blood, either unsorted or a sorted T cell fraction (not recorded which). CDR3 bases: TGTGCCAGCAGCCAAGGTGGGGGGGCCGGTTCACCCCTCCACTTT. Its protein is CASSQGGGAGSPLHF.